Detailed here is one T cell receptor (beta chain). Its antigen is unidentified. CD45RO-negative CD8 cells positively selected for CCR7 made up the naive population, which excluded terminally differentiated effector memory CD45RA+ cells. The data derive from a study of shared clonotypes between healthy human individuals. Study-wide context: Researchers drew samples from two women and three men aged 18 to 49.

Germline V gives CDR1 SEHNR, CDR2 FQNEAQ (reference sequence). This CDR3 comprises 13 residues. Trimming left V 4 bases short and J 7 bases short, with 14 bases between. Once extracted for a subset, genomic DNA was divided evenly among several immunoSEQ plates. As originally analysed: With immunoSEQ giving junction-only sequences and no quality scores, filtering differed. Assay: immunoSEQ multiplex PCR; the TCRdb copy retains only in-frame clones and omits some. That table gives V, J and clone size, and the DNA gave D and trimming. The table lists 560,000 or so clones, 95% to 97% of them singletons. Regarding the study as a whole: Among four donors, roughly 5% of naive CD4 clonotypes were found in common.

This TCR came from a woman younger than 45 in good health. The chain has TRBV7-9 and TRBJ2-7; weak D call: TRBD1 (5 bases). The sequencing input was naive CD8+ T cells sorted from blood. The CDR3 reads CASSSRAGREQYF. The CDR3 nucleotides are TGTGCCAGCAGCTCCAGGGCTGGGCGAGAGCAGTACTTC.